A selection of T cell receptor beta chains follows, all from one sample in a study of identical twins. TCRdb re-analysed the 5' RACE reads in MiXCR, keeping a single row per CDR3 protein. The data show about 730,000 distinct CDR3 sequences, over 20% seen once. A further study also used this sample, focusing on T cells expressing NK-cell markers.

The sample consisted of PBMCs. The source is a woman younger than 35 in good health. CDR3s include the opening cysteine and the closing phenylalanine or tryptophan. Fields, in order: V gene, clone size, J gene, D gene, CDR3 DNA, CDR3 protein. The D gene is left open where the match is weak. Some rows mark clone size as missing; the rest say once, few, many or name a class of expanded clone.

>TRBV29-1|few|TRBJ2-7|NA
TGCAGCGTTGAAGGAGGAAACTACGAGCAGTACTTC
CSVEGGNYEQYF
>TRBV7-6|NA|TRBJ2-3|TRBD2
TGTGCCAGCAGCTTAAGGGCTAGCGGGGGGTTTAGCACAGATACGCAGTATTTT
CASSLRASGGFSTDTQYF
>TRBV12-3/TRBV12-4|few|TRBJ1-2|NA
TGTGCCAGCAGGGTGGGACCTATTTCCTCCGGCTACACCTTC
CASRVGPISSGYTF
>TRBV7-2|few|TRBJ2-1|TRBD2
TGTGCCAGCAGTCAGATCGGGGGGTCCCCTAATGAGCAGTTCTTC
CASSQIGGSPNEQFF
>TRBV9|few|TRBJ2-3|NA
TGTGCCAGCAGCGTCCTTAGCACAGATACGCAGTATTTT
CASSVLSTDTQYF
>TRBV12-5|NA|TRBJ2-1|TRBD2
TGTGCTAGTGGTTTGGTAGGGAGAGGACTAGCGGGAACAAGTAATGAGCAGTTCTTC
CASGLVGRGLAGTSNEQFF
>TRBV7-2|many|TRBJ2-3|TRBD1
TGTGCCAGCAGCCCAGGACAGGGGAGGGATACGCAGTATTTT
CASSPGQGRDTQYF
>TRBV2|few|TRBJ2-7|TRBD2
TGTGCCAGCAAAGAAGGACTAGCGGTGAGCTACGAGCAGTACTTC
CASKEGLAVSYEQYF
>TRBV7-2|few|TRBJ2-1|NA
TGTGCCAGCAGCTTAGCCCCGACTAGCTCCTACAATGAGCAGTTCTTC
CASSLAPTSSYNEQFF
>TRBV5-1|NA|TRBJ1-2|NA
TGCGCCAGCAGCTTGGACAGGAGGAACTATGGCTACACCTTC
CASSLDRRNYGYTF
>TRBV20-1|NA|TRBJ2-7|NA
TGCAGTGCTAGAGATCGGGCTGGTCCTTACGAGCAGTACTTC
CSARDRAGPYEQYF
>TRBV20-1|NA|TRBJ2-1|NA
TGCAGGGTCTCCCGGTACAATGAGCAGTTCTTC
CRVSRYNEQFF
>TRBV5-1|NA|TRBJ2-7|NA
TGCGCCAGCAGCTTGGGGGGACCGGACCTATACGAGCAGTACTTC
CASSLGGPDLYEQYF
>TRBV20-1|NA|TRBJ2-1|NA
TGCAGTGCTAGCTGGGGGGAGTTATACAATGAGCAGTTCTTC
CSASWGELYNEQFF
>TRBV7-7|many|TRBJ2-1|NA
TGTGCCAGCAGCTCCGCGGGGAATGAGCAGTTCTTC
CASSSAGNEQFF
>TRBV3-1|NA|TRBJ2-2|NA
TGTGCCAGCAGCCAAGGAGACAGCAACACCGGGGAGCTGTTTTTT
CASSQGDSNTGELFF
>TRBV5-6|once|TRBJ2-1|NA
TGTGCCAGCAGCACTTCGCTGGCGGTCCAGTTCTTC
CASSTSLAVQFF
>TRBV20-1|few|TRBJ2-7|NA
TGCAGTGCTAGAGATCGAGACGGCTCCTACGAGCAGTACTTC
CSARDRDGSYEQYF
>TRBV7-8|many|TRBJ1-6|NA
TGTGCCAGCGGGCCAGGGAAAACCCTCCACTTT
CASGPGKTLHF
>TRBV20-1|NA|TRBJ2-5|NA
TGCAGTGCTAGAGATTTCCAAGGTCGAGAGACCCAGTACTTC
CSARDFQGRETQYF
>TRBV7-9|NA|TRBJ1-2|NA
TGTGCCAGCCTCGGGGGGCCCACCTATGGCTACACCTTC
CASLGGPTYGYTF
>TRBV6-5|NA|TRBJ2-3|NA
TGTGCCAGCAGTTACTGGTCGGCTGCTACAGATACGCAGTATTTT
CASSYWSAATDTQYF
>TRBV11-1|few|TRBJ2-6|NA
TGTGCCAGCAGCTTATACGCAGGAACCTATTCTGGGGCCAACGTCCTGACTTTC
CASSLYAGTYSGANVLTF
>TRBV11-3|few|TRBJ1-1|TRBD1
TGTGCCAGCAGCTCCTCTCGGGGCAGGGGGTCCACTGAAGCTTTCTTT
CASSSSRGRGSTEAFF
>TRBV12-3/TRBV12-4|NA|TRBJ2-5|NA
TGTGCCAGCAGTCCGACGGGACACAGAGAGACCCAGTACTTC
CASSPTGHRETQYF
>TRBV10-3|NA|TRBJ2-6|NA
TGTGCCAGCAGGGACGCTGGGGCCAACGTCCCGACTTTC
CASRDAGANVPTF
>TRBV6-1|NA|TRBJ1-5|NA
TGTGCCAGCAGTGAAGATGGAGATCAGCCCCAGCATTTT
CASSEDGDQPQHF
>TRBV20-1|NA|TRBJ2-3|NA
TGCAGTGCTGCCCTCCTTGGTAGTGCAGATACGCAGTATTTT
CSAALLGSADTQYF
>TRBV7-9|many|TRBJ2-3|TRBD2
TGTGCCAGCAGCTTGACTAGCGGGAGGGCAGATACGCAGTATTTT
CASSLTSGRADTQYF
>TRBV6-6|few|TRBJ2-1|NA
TGTGCCAGCAGTTACGCGGGGTATGAGCAGTTCTTC
CASSYAGYEQFF
>TRBV12-3/TRBV12-4|few|TRBJ1-3|NA
TGTGCCAGCAGCCGAAGGGCTGGAAACACCATATATTTT
CASSRRAGNTIYF
>TRBV7-9|many|TRBJ1-2|NA
TGTGCCAGCAGTCCAGACGGAGGGGTATATGGCTACACCTTC
CASSPDGGVYGYTF
>TRBV20-1|many|TRBJ2-2|NA
TGCAGTGCTAGAACTATGAACACCGGGGAGCTGTTTTTT
CSARTMNTGELFF
>TRBV18|NA|TRBJ2-3|NA
TGTGCCAGCTCACCACCAGAGTCGGATACGCAGTATTTT
CASSPPESDTQYF
>TRBV5-8|few|TRBJ1-2|NA
TGTGCCAGCCGGAAAAGGTCGTCTGAGGGAGGCTACACCTTC
CASRKRSSEGGYTF
>TRBV9|NA|TRBJ2-1|TRBD2
TGTGCCAGCAGCACAGCGGGAGGGCCGGGAAATGAGCAGTTCTTC
CASSTAGGPGNEQFF
>TRBV7-6|few|TRBJ1-5|TRBD1
TGTGCCAGCAGCTCGCGGACAGGGGTTAATCAGCCCCAGCATTTT
CASSSRTGVNQPQHF
>TRBV6-1|few|TRBJ2-3|NA
TGTGCCAGCAGGACAAGGGTTCAGGGCGATACGCAGTATTTT
CASRTRVQGDTQYF
>TRBV4-3|NA|TRBJ2-3|TRBD2
TGCGCCAGCAGCCACGCGGGGACTAGCGATTCGGATACGCAGTATTTT
CASSHAGTSDSDTQYF
>TRBV25-1|few|TRBJ2-5|NA
TGTGCCAGCAGCGCACCAGAGACTCAAGAGACCCAGTACTTC
CASSAPETQETQYF
>TRBV7-2|NA|TRBJ2-1|TRBD2
TGTGCCAGCAGTCGTAAGGGTGGACTAGCGGCCAATGAGCAGTTCTTC
CASSRKGGLAANEQFF
>TRBV6-5|many|TRBJ1-5|NA
TGTGCCAGCAGTTACTCAGGGGCTGGCAATCAGCCCCAGCATTTT
CASSYSGAGNQPQHF
>TRBV20-1|NA|TRBJ2-3|NA
TGCAGTGCAGGGACCACAGATACGCAGTATTTT
CSAGTTDTQYF
>TRBV20-1|few|TRBJ2-1|NA
TGCAGTGCCGAGCGACTACCCGGGTCAAGTGGGGAGCAGTTCTTC
CSAERLPGSSGEQFF
>TRBV27|NA|TRBJ2-1|TRBD2
TGTGCCAGCAGGCCACTAGCGGGGGTCAGCTATGAGCAGTTCTTC
CASRPLAGVSYEQFF
>TRBV7-2|NA|TRBJ1-2|NA
TGTGCCAGCAGCTTCTCACAGGGATATGATGGCTACACCTTC
CASSFSQGYDGYTF
>TRBV7-7|many|TRBJ2-7|TRBD2
TGTGCCAGCAGCCCGGGACTAGCGGGAGACTACGAGCAGTACTTC
CASSPGLAGDYEQYF
>TRBV29-1|medium-sized|TRBJ1-4|NA
TGCAGCGTAGGATGGAGTAATGAAAAACTGTTTTTT
CSVGWSNEKLFF
>TRBV6-2/TRBV6-3|NA|TRBJ2-1|TRBD1
TGTGCCACCTTAGTCTGGGACAGGGGGTACAATGAGCAGTTCTTC
CATLVWDRGYNEQFF